These 26 T cell receptor beta chains were all obtained from the same sample, sequenced in a study of graft-versus-host responses after intestinal transplantation. The assay was immunoSEQ multiplex PCR, and TCRdb's table has in-frame clones only and misses some. The data hold 10,000 to 15,000 clones, with roughly 80% observed a single time. This specimen was PBMCs, taken about 300 days after intestinal transplant. These TCRs come from a human patient who received an intestinal transplant, so some T cells may come from the graft donor.

V gene TRBV2 combines with J gene TRBJ2-7; 8 bases align to TRBD1. The CDR3 has 14 amino acids. Germline CDR1 SNHLY, CDR2 FYNNEI. Trimming cost V 1 base and J 3 bases; bases outside gene matches: 2. CDR3 in amino acids: CASSEGTGRYEQYF. The CDR3 region has the DNA TGTGCCAGCAGTGAAGGGACAGGGCGCTACGAGCAGTACTTC. Complete variable domain (other parts from reference TRBV2 and TRBJ2-7): EPEVTQTPSHQVTQMGQEVILRCVPISNHLYFYWYRQILGQKVEFLVSFYNNEISEKSEIFDDQFSVERPDGSNFTLKIRSTKLEDSAMYFCASSEGTGRYEQYFGPGTRLTVT.

The rearrangement joins TRBV27 to TRBJ2-2; 11 nucleotides match TRBD1. Per the germline V gene, CDR1 is MNHEY and CDR2 is SMNVEV (reference sequence). This CDR3 is 16 amino acids long. After removal of 5 bases from V and 5 bases from J, the junction contained 7 bases not matched to a gene. The CDR3 DNA sequence: TGTGCCAGCAGTCCGAGGGGACAGGGGGTAACCGGGGAGCTGTTTTTT. Residues: CASSPRGQGVTGELFF.

V and J are TRBV7-9 and TRBJ2-7; D possibly matches TRBD1 or TRBD2 (5 bases each). The CDR3 is 15 amino acids. Trimming cost V 2 bases and J 9 bases, with 20 bases left between them. Germline CDR1 is SEHNR and CDR2 is FQNEAQ (reference sequence). CDR3 protein: CASSLLRDGPTRQYF. CDR3 in DNA: TGTGCCAGCAGCTTACTAAGGGACGGACCTACGAGGCAGTACTTC.

The chain uses TRBV27 and TRBJ2-2; D uncertain. The germline CDR1 and CDR2 sequences are MNHEY and SMNVEV (reference sequence). V lost 1 base to trimming and J lost 1 base, with 16 bases between them. The CDR3 has 18 amino acids. The CDR3: CASSLYWVLGKNTGELFF. The CDR3, as DNA: TGTGCCAGCAGTTTATATTGGGTTCTCGGAAAGAACACCGGGGAGCTGTTTTTT.

This sequence joins TRBV28 and TRBJ2-7, with D perhaps matching TRBD1 (6 bases). The CDR3 runs to 16 residues. CDR1 is MDHEN and CDR2 is SYDVKM in the germline V gene. V was pared by 5 bases and J by 3 bases, with 20 bases between. CDR3 sequence (DNA): TGTGCCAGCAGTCCCTTTCTGTCGGACAGTCACTACGAGCAGTACTTC. Translating gives CASSPFLSDSHYEQYF. Full variable domain (rest looked up from reference TRBV28 and TRBJ2-7): DVKVTQSSRYLVKRTGEKVFLECVQDMDHENMFWYRQDPGLGLRLIYFSYDVKMKEKGDIPEGYSVSREKKERFSLILESASTNQTSMYLCASSPFLSDSHYEQYFGPGTRLTVT.

This clone was counted only a few times. The chain recombines TRBV28 with TRBJ2-7, with 10 bases identical to TRBD2. After removal of 6 bases from V and 2 bases from J, the junction contained 4 bases not matched to a gene. The CDR3 consists of 14 residues. Germline CDR1 and CDR2: MDHEN and SYDVKM. The CDR3 region is CASSVAGGAYEQYF. Here the CDR3 DNA reads TGTGCCAGCAGCGTAGCGGGGGGTGCCTACGAGCAGTACTTC. The complete variable domain, with remaining parts taken from reference TRBV28 and TRBJ2-7, reads DVKVTQSSRYLVKRTGEKVFLECVQDMDHENMFWYRQDPGLGLRLIYFSYDVKMKEKGDIPEGYSVSREKKERFSLILESASTNQTSMYLCASSVAGGAYEQYFGPGTRLTVT.

Sample share makes this clone large (0.1 to 1%). This chain connects TRBV7-8 to TRBJ1-2, with TRBD1 identical over 10 bases. CDR1 and CDR2 (germline): SGHVS, FQNEAQ. Unmatched junction bases numbered 2, after V lost 0 bases and J lost 4 bases. The CDR3 contains 15 residues. CDR3 sequence: CASSLAGTGVYGYTF. The CDR3 DNA follows: TGTGCCAGCAGCTTAGCCGGGACAGGGGTCTATGGCTACACCTTC.

This chain connects TRBV30 to TRBJ2-7; no firm D call. CDR3 size: 13 residues. V was trimmed by 2 bases and J by 4 bases, leaving 12 bases between them. CDR1 GTSNPN and CDR2 SVGIG come from the germline V gene (reference sequence). CDR3 DNA sequence: TGTGCCTGGAGTTCTCTTGGGGATTACGAGCAGTACTTC. Protein sequence: CAWSSLGDYEQYF. The variable domain in full, with the rest retrieved from reference TRBV30 and TRBJ2-7, is SQTIHQWPATLVQPVGSPLSLECTVEGTSNPNLYWYRQAAGRGLQLLFYSVGIGQISSEVPQNLSASRPQDRQFILSSKKLLLSDSGFYLCAWSSLGDYEQYFGPGTRLTVT.

This clone has just one count. Written as DNA, the CDR3 is TGTGCCAGCAGCTCCCTAGACAGGGCGGTGACCAAAAACATTCAGTACTTC. Translating it yields CASSSLDRAVTKNIQYF. The chain links TRBV7-8 to TRBJ2-4; 7 bases fit TRBD1. CDR1 is SGHVS and CDR2 is FQNEAQ in the germline V gene. After removal of 4 bases from V and 2 bases from J, the junction contained 11 bases not matched to a gene. The length of the CDR3 is 17 residues.

This chain uses TRBV5-6 with TRBJ2-7, with 7 positions matching TRBD2. J gave up 5 bases and V 2 bases, and 7 bases lay outside the gene matches. Germline values: CDR1 SGHDT, CDR2 YYEEEE. The CDR3 has 14 amino acids. This CDR3 reads CASSLSGTPHEQYF. The CDR3 nucleotides read TGTGCCAGCAGCTTAAGCGGGACTCCCCACGAGCAGTACTTC.

V gene TRBV30 combines with J gene TRBJ2-3; 9 nucleotides agree with TRBD2. This CDR3 contains 16 residues. CDR1 and CDR2 (germline): GTSNPN, SVGIG (reference sequence). V trimming: 4 bases; J trimming: 0 bases; junction bases outside the gene matches: 8. Here the CDR3 DNA reads TGTGCCTGGATCCCGGCGGGAGGGCCGAGCACAGATACGCAGTATTTT. Its translation is CAWIPAGGPSTDTQYF.

The CDR3 loop is CASRYAAQETQYF. For the CDR3, the DNA is TGTGCCAGCAGATACGCGGCCCAAGAGACCCAGTACTTC. The chain has TRBV6-5 and TRBJ2-5; D unclear. V lost 6 bases and J lost 1, with 9 bases in between. The germline V gene has CDR1 MNHEY and CDR2 SVGAGI. The CDR3 contains 13 residues.

The genes are TRBV28 and TRBJ2-1, with 11 bases matching TRBD2. The junction had 6 bases not matched to a gene; V was cut back by 5 bases and J by 0 bases. Germline CDR1 MDHEN, CDR2 SYDVKM. The CDR3 loop spans 17 amino acids. Here the CDR3 DNA reads TGTGCCAGCAGTCTCGGACTAGCGGGCGTCTCCTACAATGAGCAGTTCTTC. Protein: CASSLGLAGVSYNEQFF.

The rearrangement links TRBV19 to TRBJ2-1, with 11 bases matching TRBD2. Germline assignment: CDR1 LNHDA and CDR2 SQIVND (reference sequence). The CDR3 consists of 16 residues. Trimming cost V 6 bases and J 7 bases; bases outside gene matches: 11. The CDR3 region is CASRDSGRAKANEQFF. The CDR3 nucleotides read TGTGCCAGTAGAGATAGCGGGAGGGCTAAGGCGAATGAGCAGTTCTTC.

V gene TRBV6-1 combines with J gene TRBJ2-1, with 8 bases fitting TRBD2. Looked up from germline, CDR1 is MNHNS and CDR2 is SASEGT. The junction had 10 bases not matched to a gene; V was cut back by 6 bases and J by 6 bases. The CDR3 length is 15 residues. The CDR3 region is CASSPFGRALNEQFF. The DNA of the CDR3 is TGTGCCAGCAGCCCTTTCGGGAGGGCCCTCAATGAGCAGTTCTTC.

This clone was counted a few times. This chain uses TRBV7-9 with TRBJ1-5, with D tentatively TRBD1 (6 bases). Trimming pared 4 bases from V and 3 bases from J, leaving 13 bases between. CDR3 length: 15 residues. CDR1 is SEHNR and CDR2 is FQNEAQ in the germline V gene (reference sequence). CDR3 region: CASSSGDQFNQPQHF. CDR3 sequence (DNA): TGTGCCAGCAGCTCAGGGGACCAGTTCAATCAGCCCCAGCATTTT.

This chain links TRBV6-4 with TRBJ2-7; D could derive from TRBD1 or TRBD2 (5 bases each). The germline V gene encodes CDR1 MRHNA and CDR2 SNTAGT. Trimming took 7 bases from V and 0 from J, leaving 16 bases between them. The CDR3 has 15 residues. As DNA, the CDR3 is TGTGCCAGCATCTTTTCGGGGCAAAGCTCCTACGAGCAGTACTTC. Translation gives CASIFSGQSSYEQYF.

The chain joins TRBV7-6 to TRBJ2-2; D is possibly TRBD2 (6 bases). CDR1 and CDR2 (germline): SGHVS, FNYEAQ. The CDR3 runs to 15 residues. V lost 2 bases and J 2 bases, leaving 9 bases between the germline ends. Here the CDR3 reads CASSLRGINTGELFF. The CDR3 DNA sequence: TGTGCCAGCAGCTTACGGGGGATTAACACCGGGGAGCTGTTTTTT.

The chain joins TRBV28 to TRBJ2-7, with TRBD2 identical over 7 bases. This CDR3 has 17 residues. Trimming took 2 bases from V and 1 from J; bases not matched to a gene: 11. The germline gives CDR1 MDHEN, CDR2 SYDVKM. The CDR3 bases are TGTGCCAGCAGTTTACCCCTCGCGGGAGAGGTTTCCTACGAGCAGTACTTC. Translated: CASSLPLAGEVSYEQYF.

This clone has more than one count but fewer than ten. The chain has TRBV30 and TRBJ1-1; maybe TRBD1 (5 bases). Germline lookup yields CDR1 GTSNPN and CDR2 SVGIG (reference sequence). Trimming left V 2 bases short and J 0 bases short, with 10 bases between. The CDR3 spans 14 residues. CDR3 protein: CAWSRGRVNTEAFF. The DNA for the CDR3 is TGTGCCTGGAGTAGAGGCAGGGTGAACACTGAAGCTTTCTTT.

The gene calls are TRBV5-1 and TRBJ2-7; D is ambiguous. V gave up 0 bases and J gave up 1 base, with 5 bases separating them. This CDR3 is built from 13 residues. Germline CDR1 and CDR2: SGHRS and YFSETQ. The CDR3 DNA sequence: TGCGCCAGCAGCTTGGCACAGTCCTACGAGCAGTACTTC. The encoded protein is CASSLAQSYEQYF.

This clone was picked up a small number of times. The DNA of the CDR3 is TGCGCCAGTTGGACGGGAGTCTATGGCTACACCTTC. It encodes CASWTGVYGYTF. The rearrangement links TRBV4-1 to TRBJ1-2; D remains ambiguous. Trimming took 9 bases from V and 4 from J, leaving 12 bases between them. CDR1 is MGHRA, CDR2 YSYEKL, per germline. This CDR3 has 12 amino acids.

The chain is built from TRBV19 and TRBJ2-2; no definite D call. The CDR3 loop spans 14 amino acids. CDR1 LNHDA and CDR2 SQIVND come from the germline V gene (reference sequence). Trimming cost V 3 bases and J 9 bases, with 14 bases left between them. The CDR3 DNA reads as TGTGCCAGTAGTATGTCGTCTAGTCGGCGGGAGCTGTTTTTT. Translating it yields CASSMSSSRRELFF.

The V and J genes are TRBV6-5 and TRBJ2-3, with 8 positions matching TRBD2. V shed 6 bases and J 5 bases; nucleotides not matched to a gene: 10. The CDR3 runs to 15 residues. CDR1 and CDR2 (germline): MNHEY, SVGAGI. The CDR3 sequence is CASRKPGLGLDTQYF. In nucleotides, the CDR3 is TGTGCCAGCAGGAAGCCGGGACTAGGACTAGATACGCAGTATTTT.

This clone occurred a few times. The rearrangement uses TRBV11-3 and TRBJ2-2, with TRBD1 as a possible D gene (5 bases). The V end lost 5 bases, the J end lost 5 bases, and 15 bases lay between the germline ends. This CDR3 has 15 residues. Germline V CDR1 and CDR2: SGHNT, YENEEA. The CDR3 region has the DNA TGTGCCAGCAGCAGAAATTCCAGGGTTACCGGGGAGCTGTTTTTT. Amino acids: CASSRNSRVTGELFF.

This clone was seen more than once but under ten times. The V gene is TRBV7-9, the J gene TRBJ1-1; D is unclear. The CDR3 covers 11 residues. Germline V CDR1 and CDR2: SEHNR, FQNEAQ (reference sequence). The V end was cut by 11 bases, the J end by 4 bases, with 11 bases between. CDR3 loop: CAGSRVTEAFF. CDR3 nucleotides: TGTGCCGGAAGCCGGGTCACTGAAGCTTTCTTT.